Below are 30 T cell receptor beta chains sequenced from a single sample in a study of blood T cell repertoires in COVID-19. TCRdb's copy holds only in-frame clones and misses some; the assay was immunoSEQ multiplex PCR. The data show fewer than 250,000 clones, with approximately 86% seen just once and 0.95% to 1.3% held by the top ten. Source material: peripheral blood. The receptor set was obtained from a man in his thirties or forties with acute or convalescent COVID-19.

J is TRBJ2-1 and V is TRBV5-5, with TRBD2 matching 7 bases. Germline CDR1 reads SGHKS; CDR2 reads YYEKEE (reference sequence). The CDR3 runs to 17 residues. Trimming cost V 0 bases and J 6 bases; bases outside gene matches: 12. The CDR3 sequence is CASSLEGTTKTFNEQFF. In nucleotides, the CDR3 is TGTGCCAGCAGCTTGGAAGGGACTACCAAAACGTTCAATGAGCAGTTCTTC.

The chain recombines TRBV27 with TRBJ1-2, with 8 bases fitting TRBD1. The V and J ends lost 5 bases and 6 bases, in that order; junction bases with no gene match: 11. CDR1 MNHEY and CDR2 SMNVEV come from the germline V gene (reference sequence). The length of the CDR3 is 15 residues. The DNA for the CDR3 is TGTGCCAGCAGTAATACCTACCGACAGGGGCATGGCTACACCTTC. Translation gives CASSNTYRQGHGYTF.

The chain links TRBV7-8 to TRBJ2-5; D is perhaps TRBD1 (5 bases). Between the trimmed V and J ends, which lost 5 bases and 4 bases, there was a span of 20 bases. Germline assignment: CDR1 SGHVS and CDR2 FQNEAQ. The CDR3 sequence is 16 residues long. This CDR3 reads CASSPAGWVRGETQYF. DNA for the CDR3: TGTGCCAGCAGCCCCGCAGGGTGGGTAAGGGGAGAGACCCAGTACTTC.

The rearrangement uses TRBV12-3 or TRBV12-4 and TRBJ2-7; TRBD1 might be the D (5 bases). There are 13 residues in the CDR3. V lost 8 bases to trimming and J lost 6 bases, with 17 bases between them. The CDR3 region has the DNA TGTGCCAGCTCATCCCAGGGCTCTTCCGAGCAGTACTTC. Its protein product is CASSSQGSSEQYF.

The chain recombines TRBV28 with TRBJ1-6; D unclear. Per the germline V gene, CDR1 is MDHEN and CDR2 is SYDVKM. The V end was cut by 6 bases, the J end by 7 bases, with 13 bases between. CDR3 length equals 14 residues. CDR3 DNA: TGTGCCAGCAGCCCCCAGTTACCCAATTCACCCCTCCACTTT. This encodes CASSPQLPNSPLHF.

This clone was counted between two and nine times. The chain uses TRBV2 and TRBJ1-3; D gene ambiguous. CDR1 and CDR2 (germline): SNHLY, FYNNEI. With 7 bases removed from V and 4 bases from J, the gap between germline ends came to 17 bases. The CDR3 sequence is 15 residues long. The CDR3 coding sequence is TGTGCCAGCATTAAGGAGGATCTGGGGGGAAACACCATATATTTT. Its protein product is CASIKEDLGGNTIYF. Looking up the rest from reference TRBV2 and TRBJ1-3 gives the full variable domain: EPEVTQTPSHQVTQMGQEVILRCVPISNHLYFYWYRQILGQKVEFLVSFYNNEISEKSEIFDDQFSVERPDGSNFTLKIRSTKLEDSAMYFCASIKEDLGGNTIYFGEGSWLTVV.

This clone appeared a few times. V gene TRBV2 combines with J gene TRBJ1-5, with D maybe TRBD1 (5 bases). Germline assignment: CDR1 SNHLY and CDR2 FYNNEI. The CDR3 sequence is 13 residues long. Trimming left V 4 bases short and J 6 bases short, with 10 bases between. CDR3 sequence reads: CASSGRVGQPQHF. The CDR3 region has the DNA TGTGCCAGCAGTGGCAGGGTTGGTCAGCCCCAGCATTTT.

This clone appeared once. CDR3 residues: CASSPRDSYGYTF. In DNA, the CDR3 is TGTGCCAGCAGTCCCCGGGACAGCTATGGCTACACCTTC. The chain is built from TRBV6-5 and TRBJ1-2; 7 positions agree with TRBD1. J gave up 4 bases and V 5 bases, and 4 bases lay outside the gene matches. Germline CDR1 MNHEY, CDR2 SVGAGI. The CDR3 is 13 residues long.

This clone was picked up a small number of times. This rearrangement joins TRBV5-4 to TRBJ1-3, with D perhaps TRBD1 (5 bases). The V and J ends lost 1 base and 4 bases respectively, with 9 bases between them. Germline CDR1 is SGHNT and CDR2 is YYREEE (reference sequence). There are 14 residues in the CDR3. For the CDR3, the DNA is TGTGCCAGCAGCTTGAGTAGGGGAGGAAACACCATATATTTT. Its translation: CASSLSRGGNTIYF.

This rearrangement joins TRBV6-5 to TRBJ1-6, with D perhaps matching TRBD1 (6 bases). The CDR3 runs 14 residues. Germline values: CDR1 MNHEY, CDR2 SVGAGI. Trimming cost V 6 bases and J 9 bases, with 15 bases left between them. CDR3 protein: CASRRAGDGSPLHF. The CDR3 nucleotides are TGTGCCAGCAGGAGAGCAGGGGACGGTTCACCCCTCCACTTT.

The chain uses TRBV18 and TRBJ2-7, with 7 bases fitting TRBD2. Germline V gives CDR1 KGHSH, CDR2 LQKENI. The CDR3 runs 16 residues. The J segment lost 7 bases and the V segment lost 1 base, leaving 13 bases of the junction unmatched. The CDR3: CASSPLRQGDGGEQYF. In nucleotides, the CDR3 is TGTGCCAGCTCACCACTTCGACAAGGGGACGGGGGGGAGCAGTACTTC.

The chain employs TRBV30 and TRBJ1-1; 9 nucleotides align to TRBD1. Germline trimming cut 2 bases from V and 5 bases from J; bases unmatched to any gene: 6. Germline values: CDR1 GTSNPN, CDR2 SVGIG (reference sequence). This CDR3 region has 14 residues. Here the CDR3 reads CAWSTGTGWTEAFF. The CDR3 DNA reads TGTGCCTGGAGTACCGGGACAGGGTGGACTGAAGCTTTCTTT. Supplemented by reference TRBV30 and TRBJ1-1, the full variable domain reads SQTIHQWPATLVQPVGSPLSLECTVEGTSNPNLYWYRQAAGRGLQLLFYSVGIGQISSEVPQNLSASRPQDRQFILSSKKLLLSDSGFYLCAWSTGTGWTEAFFGQGTRLTVV.

V is TRBV2 and J is TRBJ2-3; tentative D call: TRBD2 (5 bases). From germline, CDR1 is SNHLY and CDR2 FYNNEI. The CDR3 consists of 16 residues. The germline V and J ends were trimmed by 5 bases and 3 bases, with 18 bases remaining between them. The CDR3 DNA sequence: TGTGCCAGCAGTACTAGTGAGAGGTTTAATACAGATACGCAGTATTTT. Its translation: CASSTSERFNTDTQYF.

The gene calls are TRBV6-1 and TRBJ2-5, with 8 positions matching TRBD1. The V and J ends lost 2 bases and 7 bases, in that order; junction bases with no gene match: 9. CDR3 length: 15 amino acids. Germline loops: CDR1 MNHNS, CDR2 SASEGT. The CDR3 region is CASSESVLDRGTQYF. In DNA form, the CDR3 reads TGTGCCAGCAGTGAAAGCGTACTCGACAGGGGGACCCAGTACTTC.

In nucleotides, the CDR3 is TGTGCTAGTGGTTTGCCCGGTAGTCAAGAGACCCAGTACTTC. Amino acid sequence: CASGLPGSQETQYF. The chain has TRBV12-5 and TRBJ2-5, with D unresolved. This CDR3 is built from 14 residues. V lost 2 bases and J lost 2, with 9 bases in between. The germline CDR1 and CDR2 sequences are LGHNT and FRNRAP.

The V and J genes are TRBV28 and TRBJ1-6; D is uncertain. Trimming took off 7 bases at V and 3 bases at J, with 16 bases between the two ends. Looked up from germline, CDR1 is MDHEN and CDR2 is SYDVKM. There are 16 residues in the CDR3. CDR3 loop: CASKEGARLYNSPLHF. The CDR3 region has the DNA TGTGCCAGCAAAGAGGGTGCCCGTCTCTATAATTCACCCCTCCACTTT.

There are a few counts of this clone. The chain has TRBV5-1 and TRBJ2-3; D unresolved. Looked up from germline, CDR1 is SGHRS and CDR2 is YFSETQ. Trimming removed 4 bases at V and 4 bases at J, with 13 bases between. The CDR3 is 14 amino acids. The CDR3 DNA follows: TGCGCCAGCAGCCCCACCGGGTCTTCAGATACGCAGTATTTT. Translation gives CASSPTGSSDTQYF.

The rearrangement joins TRBV29-1 to TRBJ1-2; a possible D gene is TRBD1 (6 bases). Per the germline V gene, CDR1 is SQVTM and CDR2 is ANQGSEA. Trimming cost V 4 bases and J 8 bases, with 14 bases left between them. The CDR3 is made up of 12 amino acids. The CDR3 nucleotides read TGCAGCGTTGTTCAGGGGCGGTTGGGCTACACCTTC. It translates to CSVVQGRLGYTF.

The chain employs TRBV7-8 and TRBJ2-1; D is possibly TRBD2 (6 bases). This CDR3 spans 12 amino acids. The V gene's germline CDR1 is SGHVS and CDR2 FQNEAQ. V lost 6 bases to trimming and J lost 6 bases, with 9 bases between them. CDR3 sequence (DNA): TGTGCCAGCAGGGGTAGCGGCAATGAGCAGTTCTTC. Its protein product is CASRGSGNEQFF. Looking up the rest from reference TRBV7-8 and TRBJ2-1 gives the full variable domain: GAGVSQSPRYKVAKRGQDVALRCDPISGHVSLFWYQQALGQGPEFLTYFQNEAQLDKSGLPSDRFFAERPEGSVSTLKIQRTQQEDSAVYLCASRGSGNEQFFGPGTRLTVL.

The V and J genes are TRBV11-2 and TRBJ2-7; 13 positions match TRBD2. The V segment lost 6 bases and the J segment 8 bases; nucleotides outside the gene matches: 10. The germline V gene has CDR1 SGHAT and CDR2 FQNNGV. The CDR3 is made up of 15 amino acids. CDR3 sequence reads: CASSWTSGGQNKQYF. DNA for the CDR3: TGTGCCAGCAGTTGGACTAGCGGGGGCCAGAATAAGCAGTACTTC.

The chain employs TRBV4-1 and TRBJ1-6; 7 bases align to TRBD1. Germline trimming cut 1 base from V and 10 bases from J; bases unmatched to any gene: 10. The germline gives CDR1 MGHRA, CDR2 YSYEKL. This CDR3 spans 16 amino acids. DNA for the CDR3: TGCGCCAGCAGCCAAGTCATACAGGGGAAGGGATCACCCCTCCACTTT. Residues: CASSQVIQGKGSPLHF.

This chain connects TRBV3-1 (or the pseudogene TRBV3-2) to TRBJ1-2; D is undetermined. Trimming left V 0 bases short and J 7 bases short, with 9 bases between. The CDR3 extends over 13 amino acids. The germline CDR1 and CDR2 sequences are LGHDT and YNNKEL (reference sequence). In DNA form, the CDR3 reads TGTGCCAGCAGCCAAGATCGGCGGTCTGGCTACACCTTC. It codes for CASSQDRRSGYTF.

V and J are TRBV6-5 and TRBJ1-5; 7 nucleotides align to TRBD1. The CDR3 covers 15 residues. Unmatched junction bases numbered 7, after V lost 5 bases and J lost 3 bases. Germline V gene lookup returns CDR1 MNHEY and CDR2 SVGAGI. The CDR3 is CASSRDSSPNQPQHF. Here the CDR3 DNA reads TGTGCCAGCAGTCGGGACAGCTCCCCCAATCAGCCCCAGCATTTT.

The CDR3 protein is CASSGQLSYNSPLHF. The DNA for the CDR3 is TGTGCCAGCAGCGGACAGCTCTCCTATAATTCACCCCTCCACTTT. The chain recombines TRBV7-2 with TRBJ1-6; weak D call: TRBD1 (6 bases). Germline V lookup: CDR1 SGHTA, CDR2 FQGNSA. This CDR3 has 15 residues. The V end was cut by 5 bases, the J end by 0 bases, with 8 bases between.

This clone was counted only a few times. V is TRBV2 and J is TRBJ1-3; D uncertain. The CDR3 totals 16 residues. The V end lost 1 base, the J end lost 4 bases, and 14 bases lay between the germline ends. The germline V gene has CDR1 SNHLY and CDR2 FYNNEI. The CDR3 spells CASSEGLTRKGNTIYF. The CDR3, as DNA: TGTGCCAGCAGTGAAGGACTAACGCGTAAAGGAAACACCATATATTTT.

The chain combines TRBV28 with TRBJ1-4; D may be TRBD1 (5 bases). The CDR3 sequence is 16 residues long. Trimming left V 6 bases short and J 4 bases short, with 18 bases between. Germline CDR1 reads MDHEN; CDR2 reads SYDVKM. CDR3 coding DNA: TGTGCCAGCAGGCCTAGCCGGTCGGGGGTTAATGAAAAACTGTTTTTT. Translated: CASRPSRSGVNEKLFF.

The CDR3 here is CASSEGAGNTGELFF. CDR3 nucleotide sequence: TGCGCCAGCAGCGAGGGGGCAGGGAACACCGGGGAGCTGTTTTTT. The chain links TRBV5-1 to TRBJ2-2; 7 bases are a match to TRBD1. Looked up from germline, CDR1 is SGHRS and CDR2 is YFSETQ. J gave up 1 base and V 4 bases, and 4 bases lay outside the gene matches. The CDR3 contains 15 residues.

The gene calls are TRBV12-5 and TRBJ2-7, with 9 bases identical to TRBD1. The germline V gene has CDR1 LGHNT and CDR2 FRNRAP. V was clipped by 1 base and J by 13 bases; unmatched bases: 5. The CDR3 spans 12 residues. CDR3 in DNA: TGTGCTAGTGGTTTGGCACGGGACAGGGTCTACTTC. As protein: CASGLARDRVYF.

As to this clone: Other DNA sequences from this sample encode an identical CDR3 as well. The chain has TRBV7-3 and TRBJ1-1; D not certain. Germline V lookup: CDR1 SGHTA, CDR2 FQGTGA. The CDR3 contains 13 residues. Between the trimmed V and J ends, which lost 0 bases and 1 base, there was a span of 3 bases. The CDR3 spells CASSLTQNTEAFF. Written as DNA, the CDR3 is TGTGCCAGCAGCTTAACACAGAACACTGAAGCTTTCTTT.

The rearrangement links TRBV28 to TRBJ1-3, with D unresolved. The germline V gene has CDR1 MDHEN and CDR2 SYDVKM. The V and J ends lost 5 bases and 0 bases respectively, with 14 bases between them. The CDR3 is 16 residues long. CDR3 region: CASSRGGSPSGNTIYF. In nucleotides, the CDR3 is TGTGCCAGCAGTCGGGGTGGGTCCCCCTCTGGAAACACCATATATTTT. Using reference TRBV28 and TRBJ1-3 for the parts outside the CDR3, the full variable domain is DVKVTQSSRYLVKRTGEKVFLECVQDMDHENMFWYRQDPGLGLRLIYFSYDVKMKEKGDIPEGYSVSREKKERFSLILESASTNQTSMYLCASSRGGSPSGNTIYFGEGSWLTVV.